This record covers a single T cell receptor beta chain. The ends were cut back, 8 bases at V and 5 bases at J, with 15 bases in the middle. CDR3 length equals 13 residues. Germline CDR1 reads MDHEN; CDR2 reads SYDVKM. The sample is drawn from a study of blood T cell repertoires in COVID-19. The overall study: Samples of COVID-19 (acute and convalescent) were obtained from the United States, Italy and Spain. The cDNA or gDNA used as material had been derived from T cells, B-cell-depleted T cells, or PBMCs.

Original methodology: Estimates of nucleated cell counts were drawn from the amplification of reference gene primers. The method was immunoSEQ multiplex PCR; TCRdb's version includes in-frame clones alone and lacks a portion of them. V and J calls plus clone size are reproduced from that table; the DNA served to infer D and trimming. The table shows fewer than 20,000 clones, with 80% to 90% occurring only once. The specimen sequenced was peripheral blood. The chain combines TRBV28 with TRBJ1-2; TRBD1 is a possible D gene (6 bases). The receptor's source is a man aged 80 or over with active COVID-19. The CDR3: CASLADRLYGYTF. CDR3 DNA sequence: TGTGCCAGCCTAGCGGACAGATTATATGGCTACACCTTC.